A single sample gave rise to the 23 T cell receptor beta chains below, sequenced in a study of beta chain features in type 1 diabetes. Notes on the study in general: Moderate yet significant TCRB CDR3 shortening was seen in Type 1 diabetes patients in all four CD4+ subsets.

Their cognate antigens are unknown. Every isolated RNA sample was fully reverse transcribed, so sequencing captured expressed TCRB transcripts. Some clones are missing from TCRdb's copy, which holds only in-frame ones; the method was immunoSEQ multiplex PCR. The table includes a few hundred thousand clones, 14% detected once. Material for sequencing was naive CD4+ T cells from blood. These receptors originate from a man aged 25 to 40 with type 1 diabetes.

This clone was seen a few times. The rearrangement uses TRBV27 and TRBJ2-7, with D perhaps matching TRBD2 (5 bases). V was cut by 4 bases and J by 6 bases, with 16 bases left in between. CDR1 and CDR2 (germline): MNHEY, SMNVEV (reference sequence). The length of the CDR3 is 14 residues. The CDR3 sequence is CASSSLANILEQYF. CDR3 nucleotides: TGTGCCAGCAGTTCCCTAGCCAACATACTCGAGCAGTACTTC.

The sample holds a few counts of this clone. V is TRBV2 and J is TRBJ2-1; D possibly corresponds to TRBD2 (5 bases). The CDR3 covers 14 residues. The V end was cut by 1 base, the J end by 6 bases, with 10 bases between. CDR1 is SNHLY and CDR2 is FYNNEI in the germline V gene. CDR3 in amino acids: CASSEERSVNEQFF. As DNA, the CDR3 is TGTGCCAGCAGTGAAGAGCGGAGTGTCAATGAGCAGTTCTTC.

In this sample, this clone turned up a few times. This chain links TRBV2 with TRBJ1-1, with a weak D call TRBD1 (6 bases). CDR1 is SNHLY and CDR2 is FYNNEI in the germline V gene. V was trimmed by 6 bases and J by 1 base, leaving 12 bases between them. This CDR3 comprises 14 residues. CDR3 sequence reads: CASSQQGSNTEAFF. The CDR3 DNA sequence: TGTGCCAGCAGCCAACAGGGTTCGAACACTGAAGCTTTCTTT.

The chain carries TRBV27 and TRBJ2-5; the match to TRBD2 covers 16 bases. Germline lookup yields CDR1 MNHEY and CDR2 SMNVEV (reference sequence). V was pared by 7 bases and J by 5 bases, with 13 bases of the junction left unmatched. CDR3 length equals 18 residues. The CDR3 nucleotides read TGTGCCAGCACACCGGGACTAGCGGGAGGGCCGATAAGGGAGACCCAGTACTTC. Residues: CASTPGLAGGPIRETQYF.

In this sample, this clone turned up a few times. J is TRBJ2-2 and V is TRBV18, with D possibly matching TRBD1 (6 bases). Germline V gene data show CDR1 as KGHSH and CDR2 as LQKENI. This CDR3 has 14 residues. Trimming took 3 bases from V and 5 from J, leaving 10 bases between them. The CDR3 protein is CASSPTGPTGELFF. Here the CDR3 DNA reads TGTGCCAGCTCACCGACAGGTCCGACCGGGGAGCTGTTTTTT.

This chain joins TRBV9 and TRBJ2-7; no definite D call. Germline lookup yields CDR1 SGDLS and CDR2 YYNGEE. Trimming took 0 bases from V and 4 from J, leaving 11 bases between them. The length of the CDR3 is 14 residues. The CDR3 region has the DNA TGTGCCAGCAGCGTAGATAGCATTCGTTACGAGCAGTACTTC. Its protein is CASSVDSIRYEQYF.

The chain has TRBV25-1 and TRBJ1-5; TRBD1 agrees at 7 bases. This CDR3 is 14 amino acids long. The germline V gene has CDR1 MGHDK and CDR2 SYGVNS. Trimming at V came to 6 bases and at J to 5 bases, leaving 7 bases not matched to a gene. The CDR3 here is CASRQTGNDQPQHF. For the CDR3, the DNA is TGTGCCAGCAGGCAGACAGGGAATGATCAGCCCCAGCATTTT.

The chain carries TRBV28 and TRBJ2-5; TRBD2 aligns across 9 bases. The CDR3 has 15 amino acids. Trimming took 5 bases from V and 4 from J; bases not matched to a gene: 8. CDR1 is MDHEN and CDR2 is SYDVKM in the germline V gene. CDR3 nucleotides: TGTGCCAGCAGTCGTAGCGGGAGCGCCGGAGAGACCCAGTACTTC. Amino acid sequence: CASSRSGSAGETQYF.

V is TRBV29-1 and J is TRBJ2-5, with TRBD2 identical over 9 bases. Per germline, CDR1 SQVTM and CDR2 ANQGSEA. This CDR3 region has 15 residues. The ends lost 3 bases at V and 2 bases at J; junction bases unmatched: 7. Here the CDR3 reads CSVERWAGGQETQYF. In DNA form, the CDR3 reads TGCAGCGTTGAGAGGTGGGCGGGAGGGCAAGAGACCCAGTACTTC.

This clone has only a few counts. The CDR3 reads CASSLPTGTGDEQYF. CDR3 coding DNA: TGCGCCAGCAGCTTGCCGACCGGGACAGGGGACGAGCAGTACTTC. The chain has TRBV5-1 and TRBJ2-7; 10 bases are shared with TRBD1. Germline-derived CDR1 and CDR2 are SGHRS and YFSETQ. This CDR3 has 15 amino acids. Trimming took 1 base from V and 5 from J; bases not matched to a gene: 6. Together with reference TRBV5-1 and TRBJ2-7, the CDR3 gives the full variable domain: KAGVTQTPRYLIKTRGQQVTLSCSPISGHRSVSWYQQTPGQGLQFLFEYFSETQRNKGNFPGRFSGRQFSNSRSEMNVSTLELGDSALYLCASSLPTGTGDEQYFGPGTRLTVT.

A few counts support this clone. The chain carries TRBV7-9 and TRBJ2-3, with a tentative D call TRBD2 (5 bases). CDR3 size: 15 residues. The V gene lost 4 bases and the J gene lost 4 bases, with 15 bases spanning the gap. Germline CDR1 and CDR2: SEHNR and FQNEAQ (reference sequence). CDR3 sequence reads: CASSYQELSADTQYF. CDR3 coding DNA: TGTGCCAGCAGCTACCAAGAACTTAGCGCAGATACGCAGTATTTT.

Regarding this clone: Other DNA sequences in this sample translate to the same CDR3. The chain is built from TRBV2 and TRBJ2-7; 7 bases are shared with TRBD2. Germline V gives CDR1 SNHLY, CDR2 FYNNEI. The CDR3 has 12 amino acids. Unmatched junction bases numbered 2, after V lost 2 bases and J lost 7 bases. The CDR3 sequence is CASSEQGGEQYF. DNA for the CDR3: TGTGCCAGCAGTGAACAGGGAGGGGAGCAGTACTTC.

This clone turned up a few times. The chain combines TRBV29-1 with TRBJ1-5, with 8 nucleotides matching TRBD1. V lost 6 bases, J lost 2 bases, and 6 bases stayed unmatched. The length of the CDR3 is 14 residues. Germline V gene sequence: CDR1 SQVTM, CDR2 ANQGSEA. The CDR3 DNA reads TGCAGCGTGCGGACAGGGTTGGGCAATCAGCCCCAGCATTTT. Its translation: CSVRTGLGNQPQHF.

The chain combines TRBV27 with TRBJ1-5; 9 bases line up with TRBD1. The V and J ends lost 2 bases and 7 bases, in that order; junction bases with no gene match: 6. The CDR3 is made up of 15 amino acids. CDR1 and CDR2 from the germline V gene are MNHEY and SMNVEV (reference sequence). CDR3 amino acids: CASSLVTGGHQPQHF. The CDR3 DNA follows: TGTGCCAGCAGTTTAGTGACAGGGGGTCACCAGCCCCAGCATTTT.

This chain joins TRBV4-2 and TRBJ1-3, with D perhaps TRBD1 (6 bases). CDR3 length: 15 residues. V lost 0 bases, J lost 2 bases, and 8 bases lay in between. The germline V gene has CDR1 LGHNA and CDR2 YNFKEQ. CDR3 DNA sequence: TGTGCCAGCAGCCAAGAGGGGACAACTGGAAACACCATATATTTT. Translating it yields CASSQEGTTGNTIYF.

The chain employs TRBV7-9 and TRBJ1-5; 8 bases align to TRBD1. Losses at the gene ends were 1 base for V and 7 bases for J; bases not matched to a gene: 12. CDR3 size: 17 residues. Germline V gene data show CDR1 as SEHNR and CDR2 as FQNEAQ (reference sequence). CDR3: CASSLEAGGHRKQPQHF. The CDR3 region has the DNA TGTGCCAGCAGCTTAGAGGCAGGGGGCCACCGAAAGCAGCCCCAGCATTTT.

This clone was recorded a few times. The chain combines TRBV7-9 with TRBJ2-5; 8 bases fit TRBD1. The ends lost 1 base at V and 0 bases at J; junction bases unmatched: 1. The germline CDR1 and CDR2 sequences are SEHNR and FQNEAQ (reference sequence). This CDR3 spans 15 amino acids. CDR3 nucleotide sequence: TGTGCCAGCAGCTTAGGGGACAGGTACCAAGAGACCCAGTACTTC. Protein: CASSLGDRYQETQYF.

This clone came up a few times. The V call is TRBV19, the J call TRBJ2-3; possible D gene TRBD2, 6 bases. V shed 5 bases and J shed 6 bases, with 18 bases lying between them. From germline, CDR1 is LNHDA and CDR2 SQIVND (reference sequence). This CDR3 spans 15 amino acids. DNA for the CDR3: TGTGCCAGTAGTGCCTTGGGGGGTCCAAGTGATACGCAGTATTTT. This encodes CASSALGGPSDTQYF.

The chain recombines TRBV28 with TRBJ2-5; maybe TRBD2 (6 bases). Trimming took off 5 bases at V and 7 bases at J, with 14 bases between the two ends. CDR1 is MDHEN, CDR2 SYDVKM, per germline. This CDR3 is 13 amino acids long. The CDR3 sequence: CASSEAGPWTQYF. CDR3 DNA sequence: TGTGCCAGCAGTGAGGCGGGGCCCTGGACCCAGTACTTC.

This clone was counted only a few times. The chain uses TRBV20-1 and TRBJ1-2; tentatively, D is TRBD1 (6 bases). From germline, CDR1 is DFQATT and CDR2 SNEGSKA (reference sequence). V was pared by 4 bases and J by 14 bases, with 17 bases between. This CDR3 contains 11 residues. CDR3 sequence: CSANDDRSCTF. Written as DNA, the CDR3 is TGCAGTGCTAACGACGACAGGTCTTGTACCTTC.

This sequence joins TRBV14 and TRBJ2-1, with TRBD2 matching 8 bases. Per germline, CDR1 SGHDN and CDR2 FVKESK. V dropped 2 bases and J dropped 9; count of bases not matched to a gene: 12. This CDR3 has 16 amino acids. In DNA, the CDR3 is TGTGCCAGCAGCCAACAGCGGGAGTGGTCATTGGGTGAGCAGTTCTTC. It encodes CASSQQREWSLGEQFF.

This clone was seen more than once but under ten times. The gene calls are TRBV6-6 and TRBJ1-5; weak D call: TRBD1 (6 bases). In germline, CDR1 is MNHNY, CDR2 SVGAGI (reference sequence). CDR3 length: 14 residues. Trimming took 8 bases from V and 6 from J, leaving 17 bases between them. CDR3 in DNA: TGTGCCAGCGGGTCACAGGGAGGGAGTCAGCCCCAGCATTTT. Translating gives CASGSQGGSQPQHF.

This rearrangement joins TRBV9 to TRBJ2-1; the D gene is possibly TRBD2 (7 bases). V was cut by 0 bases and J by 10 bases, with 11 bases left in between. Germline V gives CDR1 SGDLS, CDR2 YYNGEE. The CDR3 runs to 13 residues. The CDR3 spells CASSVERGGEQFF. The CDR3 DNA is TGTGCCAGCAGCGTAGAAAGGGGGGGCGAGCAGTTCTTC.